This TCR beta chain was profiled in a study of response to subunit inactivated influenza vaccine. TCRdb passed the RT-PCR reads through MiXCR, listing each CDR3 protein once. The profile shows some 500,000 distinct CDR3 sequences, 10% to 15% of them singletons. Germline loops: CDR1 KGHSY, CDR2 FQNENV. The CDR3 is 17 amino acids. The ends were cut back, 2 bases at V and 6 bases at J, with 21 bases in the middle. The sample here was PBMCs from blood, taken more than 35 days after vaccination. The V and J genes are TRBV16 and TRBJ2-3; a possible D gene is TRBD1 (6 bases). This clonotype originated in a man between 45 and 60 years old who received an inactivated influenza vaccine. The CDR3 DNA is TGTGCCAGCAGCCAAAGAGGGATTGGGACATCAGCCGATACGCAGTATTTT. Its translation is CASSQRGIGTSADTQYF.